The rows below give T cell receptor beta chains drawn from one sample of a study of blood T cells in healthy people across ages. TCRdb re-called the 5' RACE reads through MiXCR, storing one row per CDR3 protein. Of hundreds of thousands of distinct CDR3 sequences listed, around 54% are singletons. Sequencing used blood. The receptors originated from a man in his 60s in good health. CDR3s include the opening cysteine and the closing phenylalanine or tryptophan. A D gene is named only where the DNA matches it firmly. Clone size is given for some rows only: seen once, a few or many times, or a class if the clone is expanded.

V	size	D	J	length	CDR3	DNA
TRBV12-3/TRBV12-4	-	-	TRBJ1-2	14	CASRMDRANYGYTF	TGTGCCAGCAGAATGGACAGAGCTAACTATGGCTACACCTTC
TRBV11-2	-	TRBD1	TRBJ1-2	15	CASKTGTERLYGYTF	TGTGCCAGCAAAACAGGGACAGAGCGCCTCTATGGCTACACCTTC
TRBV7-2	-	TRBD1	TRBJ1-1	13	CASSGHRGSEAFF	TGTGCCAGCAGCGGCCACAGGGGCTCTGAAGCTTTCTTT
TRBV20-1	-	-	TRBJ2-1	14	CSARALGSYNEQFF	TGCAGTGCTAGAGCCCTGGGGTCCTACAATGAGCAGTTCTTC
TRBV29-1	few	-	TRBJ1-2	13	CSVVSGWDYGYTF	TGCAGCGTTGTGTCAGGATGGGACTATGGCTACACCTTC
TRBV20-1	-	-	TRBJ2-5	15	CSARDFPMGGETQYF	TGCAGTGCTAGAGATTTCCCCATGGGGGGAGAGACCCAGTACTTC
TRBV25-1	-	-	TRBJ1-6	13	CASRGPVRSPLHF	TGTGCCAGCAGAGGCCCGGTCAGGTCACCCCTCCACTTT
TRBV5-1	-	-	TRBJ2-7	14	CTSGRQGGLDEQYF	TGCACCAGCGGCAGGCAGGGGGGATTAGACGAGCAGTACTTC
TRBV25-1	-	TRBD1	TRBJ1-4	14	CASSRTGGNEKLFF	TGTGCCAGCAGCAGGACAGGGGGGAATGAAAAACTGTTTTTT
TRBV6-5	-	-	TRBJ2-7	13	CASRTAGSYEQYF	TGTGCCAGCAGAACAGCCGGGAGCTACGAGCAGTACTTC
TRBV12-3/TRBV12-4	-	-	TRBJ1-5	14	CASSLASGNQPQHF	TGTGCCAGCAGTTTAGCGTCAGGGAATCAGCCCCAGCATTTT
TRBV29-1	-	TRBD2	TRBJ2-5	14	CSVGLAGGRETQYF	TGCAGCGTCGGACTAGCGGGGGGCCGGGAGACCCAGTACTTC
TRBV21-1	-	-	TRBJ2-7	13	CASSKVRGYEQYF	TGTGCCAGCAGCAAAGTCCGGGGGTACGAGCAGTACTTC
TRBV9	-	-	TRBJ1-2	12	CASSPLAGGYTF	TGTGCCAGCAGCCCCCTGGCAGGCGGCTACACCTTC
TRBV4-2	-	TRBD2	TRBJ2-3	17	CASSRGGQGLDVDTQYF	TGTGCCAGCAGCCGCGGGGGGCAAGGACTAGATGTAGATACGCAGTATTTT
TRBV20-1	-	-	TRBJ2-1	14	CSAPPRGTYNEQFF	TGCAGTGCTCCCCCCCGGGGGACCTACAATGAGCAGTTCTTC
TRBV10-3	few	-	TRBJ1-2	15	CAISERGRGNYGYTF	TGTGCCATCAGTGAACGGGGCAGGGGCAACTATGGCTACACCTTC
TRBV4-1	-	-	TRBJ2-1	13	CASSQAGLDEQFF	TGCGCCAGCAGCCAAGCGGGGTTAGATGAGCAGTTCTTC
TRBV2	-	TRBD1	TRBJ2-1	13	CASSSLTGNEQFF	TGTGCCAGCAGTTCCCTGACAGGGAATGAGCAGTTCTTC
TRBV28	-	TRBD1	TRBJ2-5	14	CASSLGAGGFEQYF	TGTGCCAGCAGTTTAGGGGCAGGGGGCTTTGAGCAGTACTTC
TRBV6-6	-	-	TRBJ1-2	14	CASSYATANYGYTF	TGTGCCAGCAGTTACGCGACGGCTAACTATGGCTACACCTTC
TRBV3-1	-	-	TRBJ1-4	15	CASSPQTVANEKLFF	TGTGCCAGCAGCCCGCAGACAGTGGCTAATGAAAAACTGTTTTTT
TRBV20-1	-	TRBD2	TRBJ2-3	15	CSAIRAGGPPDTQYF	TGCAGTGCTATCCGAGCGGGGGGGCCCCCAGATACGCAGTATTTT
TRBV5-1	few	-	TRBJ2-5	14	CASSLDYLQETQYF	TGCGCCAGCAGCTTGGACTACTTACAAGAGACCCAGTACTTC
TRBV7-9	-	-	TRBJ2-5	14	CASSLYYRGETQYF	TGTGCCAGCAGCTTGTACTACAGAGGGGAGACCCAGTACTTC